The 14 T cell receptor beta chains below all came from one sample that was sequenced in a study of T-cell memory formation after mild COVID-19. MiXCR, run by TCRdb on the 5' RACE reads, gives a single entry per CDR3 protein. The sample records over 150,000 distinct CDR3 sequences, about 22% being singletons. Sequenced sample: PBMCs or a T cell subset sorted from them (not recorded which). The receptors shown here come from an adult woman who had mild COVID-19 (a few samples of this study predate the infection). Cell type and time point are not known.

This sequence joins TRBV2 and TRBJ1-1; tentative D call: TRBD1 (5 bases). The CDR3 is 15 amino acids. V was trimmed by 6 bases and J by 1 base, leaving 15 bases between them. Per germline, CDR1 SNHLY and CDR2 FYNNEI. The DNA of the CDR3 is TGTGCCAGCAGGAGTGACAGCGGGGAGAACACTGAAGCTTTCTTT. Protein sequence: CASRSDSGENTEAFF. Combining the CDR3 with reference TRBV2 and TRBJ1-1 gives the whole variable domain EPEVTQTPSHQVTQMGQEVILRCVPISNHLYFYWYRQILGQKVEFLVSFYNNEISEKSEIFDDQFSVERPDGSNFTLKIRSTKLEDSAMYFCASRSDSGENTEAFFGQGTRLTVV.

The V gene is TRBV5-1, the J gene TRBJ2-1; the match to TRBD2 covers 11 bases. V dropped 0 bases and J dropped 6; count of bases not matched to a gene: 2. Per germline, CDR1 SGHRS and CDR2 YFSETQ. The CDR3 covers 15 residues. The CDR3, as DNA: TGCGCCAGCAGCTTGGAGACTAGCGGGACCAATGAGCAGTTCTTC. Amino acids: CASSLETSGTNEQFF.

The chain is built from TRBV6-5 and TRBJ1-2; D remains unclear. This CDR3 spans 13 amino acids. Trimming took off 6 bases at V and 8 bases at J, with 16 bases between the two ends. Germline V gene data show CDR1 as MNHEY and CDR2 as SVGAGI. CDR3 residues: CASRNRGVLGYTF. CDR3 bases: TGTGCCAGCAGAAACAGAGGAGTTTTGGGCTACACCTTC.

This clonotype has a handful of counts. The V and J genes are TRBV15 and TRBJ2-1; D is perhaps TRBD1 (5 bases). The CDR3 is 16 residues long. V was cut by 2 bases and J by 5 bases, with 16 bases left in between. Germline CDR1 is LNHNV and CDR2 is YYDKDF (reference sequence). In DNA, the CDR3 is TGTGCCACCAGCAGAATACAGGTATTAGGGGACAATGAGCAGTTCTTC. Protein: CATSRIQVLGDNEQFF.

This chain uses TRBV24-1 with TRBJ2-7; D is ambiguous. V shed 3 bases and J shed 4 bases, with 3 bases lying between them. Per the germline V gene, CDR1 is KGHDR and CDR2 is SFDVKD. The CDR3 is 11 residues long. CDR3 coding DNA: TGTGCCACCAGTGATGTTTACGAGCAGTACTTC. Its translation: CATSDVYEQYF.

A few counts support this clonotype. The chain links TRBV5-1 to TRBJ2-2; TRBD2 is a possible D gene (6 bases). Trimming took off 2 bases at V and 6 bases at J, with 8 bases between the two ends. CDR3 length equals 13 residues. The germline V gene has CDR1 SGHRS and CDR2 YFSETQ. In DNA form, the CDR3 reads TGCGCCAGCAGCTTAGCTAGCGCCGGGGAGCTGTTTTTT. Amino acids: CASSLASAGELFF.

This clonotype was counted only a few times. The chain combines TRBV9 with TRBJ2-7; 11 nucleotides agree with TRBD2. Germline CDR1 SGDLS, CDR2 YYNGEE. V lost 0 bases, J lost 6 bases, and 8 bases stayed unmatched. The CDR3 length is 16 residues. This chain's CDR3 is CASSVEVLAGDREQYF. CDR3 in DNA: TGTGCCAGCAGCGTAGAGGTACTAGCGGGAGACCGCGAGCAGTACTTC.

This chain joins TRBV15 and TRBJ2-1; 9 nucleotides match TRBD1. Germline V gives CDR1 LNHNV, CDR2 YYDKDF (reference sequence). V lost 3 bases, J lost 7 bases, and 4 bases stayed unmatched. This CDR3 is 14 amino acids long. This chain's CDR3 is CATSSSDRGNEQFF. Here the CDR3 DNA reads TGTGCCACCAGCAGCTCGGACAGGGGTAATGAGCAGTTCTTC.

The V call is TRBV24-1, the J call TRBJ2-1, with D uncertain. CDR1 is KGHDR and CDR2 is SFDVKD in the germline V gene. The ends were cut back, 1 base at V and 7 bases at J, with 7 bases in the middle. This CDR3 spans 13 amino acids. The CDR3 DNA reads TGTGCCACCAGTGATTTACCAAATAATGAGCAGTTCTTC. This encodes CATSDLPNNEQFF.

This clonotype has a single count. This chain connects TRBV27 to TRBJ2-7, with TRBD2 matching 10 bases. J lost 4 bases, V lost 2 bases, and 14 bases had no gene match. This CDR3 spans 18 amino acids. The germline gives CDR1 MNHEY, CDR2 SMNVEV (reference sequence). The CDR3 region is CASSLEYPSLAGAYEQYF. In nucleotides, the CDR3 is TGTGCCAGCAGTTTAGAATACCCGTCCCTAGCGGGAGCGTACGAGCAGTACTTC.

The rearrangement links TRBV5-1 to TRBJ2-7; D is uncertain. The V and J ends lost 4 bases and 1 base respectively, with 12 bases between them. This CDR3 region has 14 residues. Germline V gives CDR1 SGHRS, CDR2 YFSETQ. CDR3 region: CASSQWTESYEQYF. CDR3 DNA: TGCGCCAGCAGCCAGTGGACCGAGTCCTACGAGCAGTACTTC. The whole variable domain, remainder taken from reference TRBV5-1 and TRBJ2-7, is KAGVTQTPRYLIKTRGQQVTLSCSPISGHRSVSWYQQTPGQGLQFLFEYFSETQRNKGNFPGRFSGRQFSNSRSEMNVSTLELGDSALYLCASSQWTESYEQYFGPGTRLTVT.

This clonotype was recorded a few times. This chain uses TRBV5-1 with TRBJ2-2; TRBD1 agrees at 11 bases. V trimming: 3 bases; J trimming: 6 bases; junction bases outside the gene matches: 4. Germline V lookup: CDR1 SGHRS, CDR2 YFSETQ. This CDR3 region has 15 residues. The CDR3 is CASSSGQGASGELFF. For the CDR3, the DNA is TGCGCCAGCAGCTCCGGACAGGGGGCGTCCGGGGAGCTGTTTTTT.

The chain has TRBV3-1 and TRBJ2-5, with TRBD2 matching over 7 bases. The V gene end was trimmed by 4 bases and the J gene end by 2 bases; junction bases not matched to a gene: 4. The CDR3 covers 14 residues. CDR1 and CDR2 from the germline V gene are LGHDT and YNNKEL (reference sequence). Here the CDR3 reads CASSLLALQETQYF. CDR3 nucleotide sequence: TGTGCCAGCAGCCTACTAGCGCTACAAGAGACCCAGTACTTC.

The rearrangement joins TRBV4-1 to TRBJ2-1; D call uncertain. The CDR3 covers 16 residues. Trimming left V 0 bases short and J 0 bases short, with 9 bases between. Looked up from germline, CDR1 is MGHRA and CDR2 is YSYEKL. CDR3 bases: TGCGCCAGCAGCCAAGAGGTGCCTAGCTCCTACAATGAGCAGTTCTTC. Translating it yields CASSQEVPSSYNEQFF.